The present TCR beta chain was sequenced within a study of blood T cell repertoires in COVID-19. V was clipped by 3 bases and J by 2 bases, with 11 bases between them. Germline loops: CDR1 LNHDA, CDR2 SQIVND (reference sequence). CDR3 length equals 16 residues. Repertoires were generated with immunoSEQ multiplex PCR, while TCRdb's copy carries only in-frame clones and drops some. The sample contains 200,000 to 250,000 clones, approximately 80% of which appear only once. J is TRBJ1-6 and V is TRBV19; no firm D call. The sequence derives from a woman between 40 and 55 years old with acute COVID-19. The specimen was PBMCs or T cells enriched from blood (not recorded which). CDR3 protein: CASSIEGVAYNSPLHF. The CDR3 region has the DNA TGTGCCAGTAGTATTGAGGGCGTCGCCTATAATTCACCCCTCCACTTT.